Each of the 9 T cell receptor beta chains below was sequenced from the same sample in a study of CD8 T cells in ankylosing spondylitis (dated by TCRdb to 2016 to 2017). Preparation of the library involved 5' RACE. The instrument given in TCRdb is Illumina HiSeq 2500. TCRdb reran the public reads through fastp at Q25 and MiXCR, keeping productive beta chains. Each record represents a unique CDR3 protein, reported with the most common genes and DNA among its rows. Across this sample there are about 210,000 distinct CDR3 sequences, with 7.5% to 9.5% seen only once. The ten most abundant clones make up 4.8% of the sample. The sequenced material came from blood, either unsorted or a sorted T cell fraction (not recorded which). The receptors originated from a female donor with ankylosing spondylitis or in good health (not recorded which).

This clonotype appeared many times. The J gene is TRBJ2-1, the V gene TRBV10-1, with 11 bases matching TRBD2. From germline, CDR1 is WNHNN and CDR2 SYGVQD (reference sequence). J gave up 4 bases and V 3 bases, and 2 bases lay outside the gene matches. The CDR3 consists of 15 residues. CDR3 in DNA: TGCGCCAGCAGTGACCGGACTAGCGGGTACAATGAGCAGTTCTTC. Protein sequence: CASSDRTSGYNEQFF.

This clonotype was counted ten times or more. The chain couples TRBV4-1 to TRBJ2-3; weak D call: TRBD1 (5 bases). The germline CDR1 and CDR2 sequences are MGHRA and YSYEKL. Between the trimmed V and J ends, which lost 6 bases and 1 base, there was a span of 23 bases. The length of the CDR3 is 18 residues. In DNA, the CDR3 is TGCGCCAGCAGTTTGGGGCAGGGTTTACACACCGGCACAGATACGCAGTATTTT. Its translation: CASSLGQGLHTGTDTQYF.

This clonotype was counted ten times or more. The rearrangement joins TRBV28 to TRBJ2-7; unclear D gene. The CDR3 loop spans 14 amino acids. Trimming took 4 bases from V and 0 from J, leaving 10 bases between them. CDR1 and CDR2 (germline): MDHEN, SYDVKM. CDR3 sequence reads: CASSYSRISYEQYF. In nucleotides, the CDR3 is TGTGCCAGCAGTTATTCCCGAATCTCCTACGAGCAGTACTTC. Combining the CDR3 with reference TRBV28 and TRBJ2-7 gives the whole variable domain DVKVTQSSRYLVKRTGEKVFLECVQDMDHENMFWYRQDPGLGLRLIYFSYDVKMKEKGDIPEGYSVSREKKERFSLILESASTNQTSMYLCASSYSRISYEQYFGPGTRLTVT.

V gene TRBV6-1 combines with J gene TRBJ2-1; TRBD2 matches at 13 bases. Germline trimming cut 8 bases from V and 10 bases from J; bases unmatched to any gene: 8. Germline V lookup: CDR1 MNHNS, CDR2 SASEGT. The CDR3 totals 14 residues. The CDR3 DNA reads TGTGCCAGCTCATGGACTAGCGGGAGAGGGGAGCAGTTCTTC. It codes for CASSWTSGRGEQFF.

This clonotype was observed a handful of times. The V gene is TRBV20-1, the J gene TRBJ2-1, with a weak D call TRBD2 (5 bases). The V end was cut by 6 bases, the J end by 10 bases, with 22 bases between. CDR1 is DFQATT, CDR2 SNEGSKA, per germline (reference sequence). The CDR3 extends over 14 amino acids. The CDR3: CSASKGLPGGEQFF. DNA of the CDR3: TGCAGTGCGAGTAAGGGTCTCCCTGGCGGGGAGCAGTTCTTC.

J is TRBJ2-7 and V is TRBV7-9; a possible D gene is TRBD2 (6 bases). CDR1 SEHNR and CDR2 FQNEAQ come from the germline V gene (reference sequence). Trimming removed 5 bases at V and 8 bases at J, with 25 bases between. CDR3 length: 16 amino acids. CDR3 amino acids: CASSPGRGGVRNKQYF. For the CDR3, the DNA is TGTGCCAGCAGCCCCGGCCGTGGAGGGGTTCGGAACAAGCAGTACTTC.

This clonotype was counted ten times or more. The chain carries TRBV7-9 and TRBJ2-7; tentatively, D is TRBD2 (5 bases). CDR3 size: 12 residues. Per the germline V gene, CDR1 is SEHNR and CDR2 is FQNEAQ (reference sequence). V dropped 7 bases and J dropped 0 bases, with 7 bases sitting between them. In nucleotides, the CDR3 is TGTGCCAGCAACGGGGACTCCTACGAGCAGTACTTC. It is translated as CASNGDSYEQYF.

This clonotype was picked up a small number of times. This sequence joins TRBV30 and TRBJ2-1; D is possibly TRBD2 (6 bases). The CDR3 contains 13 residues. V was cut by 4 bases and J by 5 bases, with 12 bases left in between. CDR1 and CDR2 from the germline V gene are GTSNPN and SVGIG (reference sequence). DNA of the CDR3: TGTGCCTGGAAGGAGGGCGGCGACAATGAGCAGTTCTTC. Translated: CAWKEGGDNEQFF.

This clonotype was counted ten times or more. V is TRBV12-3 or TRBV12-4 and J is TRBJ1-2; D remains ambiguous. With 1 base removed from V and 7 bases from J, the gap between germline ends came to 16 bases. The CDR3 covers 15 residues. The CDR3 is CASSLEPGSYGGYTF. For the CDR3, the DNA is TGTGCCAGCAGTTTAGAACCGGGTTCTTACGGTGGCTACACCTTC.